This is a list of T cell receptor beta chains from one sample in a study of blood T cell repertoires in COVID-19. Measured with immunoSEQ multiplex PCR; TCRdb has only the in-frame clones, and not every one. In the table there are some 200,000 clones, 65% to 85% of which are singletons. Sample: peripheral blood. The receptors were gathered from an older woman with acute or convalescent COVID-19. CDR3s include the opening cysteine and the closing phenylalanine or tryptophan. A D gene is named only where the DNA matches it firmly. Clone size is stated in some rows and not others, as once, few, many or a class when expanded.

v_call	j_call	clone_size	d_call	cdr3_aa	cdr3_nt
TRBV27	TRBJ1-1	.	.	CASSIAFRSGVNTEAFF	TGTGCCAGCAGTATTGCTTTCCGATCAGGGGTGAACACTGAAGCTTTCTTT
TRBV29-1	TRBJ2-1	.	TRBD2	CSVEDPIAGVSYNEQFF	TGCAGCGTTGAAGACCCTATAGCGGGGGTCTCCTACAATGAGCAGTTCTTC
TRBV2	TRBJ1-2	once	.	CASSERYQGSGYTF	TGTGCCAGCAGTGAAAGGTACCAGGGCTCCGGCTACACCTTC
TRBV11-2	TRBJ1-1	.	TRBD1	CASSLDLRTGSRAFF	TGTGCCAGCAGCTTAGACCTCAGGACAGGGAGTAGGGCTTTCTTT
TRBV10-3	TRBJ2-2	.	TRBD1	CAISKNQGAGELFF	TGTGCCATCAGTAAGAACCAGGGGGCCGGGGAGCTGTTTTTT
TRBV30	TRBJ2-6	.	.	CAWSKQGSGANVLTF	TGTGCCTGGAGTAAACAGGGATCTGGGGCCAACGTCCTGACTTTC
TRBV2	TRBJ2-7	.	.	CASKDFPGEQYF	TGTGCCAGCAAAGACTTTCCGGGGGAGCAGTACTTC
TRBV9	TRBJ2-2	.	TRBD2	CASSVALSGGRAGELFF	TGTGCCAGCAGCGTAGCCCTTAGCGGGGGGCGAGCCGGGGAGCTGTTTTTT
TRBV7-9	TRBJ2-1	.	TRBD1	CASSQNRGDYNEQFF	TGTGCCAGCAGCCAAAACAGGGGTGATTACAATGAGCAGTTCTTC
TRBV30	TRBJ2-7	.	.	CAWMSSYEQYF	TGTGCCTGGATGAGCTCCTACGAGCAGTACTTC
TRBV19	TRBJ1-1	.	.	CASSIQGLNTEAFF	TGTGCCAGTAGTATTCAGGGCCTGAACACTGAAGCTTTCTTT
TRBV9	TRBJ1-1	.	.	CASSAIGGSTEAFF	TGTGCCAGCAGCGCTATAGGAGGGAGTACTGAAGCTTTCTTT
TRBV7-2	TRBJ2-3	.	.	CASSWSGTDTQYF	TGTGCCAGCAGCTGGTCGGGCACAGATACGCAGTATTTT
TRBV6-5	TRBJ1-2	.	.	CASSKGQGTNYGYTF	TGTGCCAGCAGCAAAGGGCAGGGGACTAACTATGGCTACACCTTC
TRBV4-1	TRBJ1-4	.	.	CASSRVEDEKLFF	TGCGCCAGCAGCCGGGTGGAGGATGAAAAACTGTTTTTT
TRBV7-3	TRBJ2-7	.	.	CASSLNPGYEQYF	TGTGCCAGCAGCTTAAACCCGGGCTACGAGCAGTACTTC
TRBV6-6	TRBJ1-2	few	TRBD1	CASSYSSTGQGYGYTF	TGTGCCAGCAGTTACTCGAGTACGGGACAGGGATATGGCTACACCTTC
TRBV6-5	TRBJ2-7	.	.	CASSFVGAYEQYF	TGTGCCAGCAGTTTCGTGGGCGCCTACGAGCAGTACTTC
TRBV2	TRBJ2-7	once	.	CASKQGLYEQYF	TGTGCCAGCAAGCAGGGCCTTTACGAGCAGTACTTC
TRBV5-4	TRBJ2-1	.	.	CASSLGSSSYNEQFF	TGTGCCAGCAGCTTGGGTTCTAGCTCCTACAATGAGCAGTTCTTC
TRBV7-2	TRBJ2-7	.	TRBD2	CASSPRGLAGGAYEQYF	TGTGCCAGCAGCCCGCGGGGACTAGCGGGGGGGGCCTACGAGCAGTACTTC
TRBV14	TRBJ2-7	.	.	CASSHGTGSYEQYF	TGTGCCAGCAGCCATGGAACAGGGAGCTACGAGCAGTACTTC
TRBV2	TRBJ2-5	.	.	CASSEGTALLMAQYF	TGTGCCAGCAGTGAAGGGACAGCCCTCCTTATGGCCCAGTACTTC
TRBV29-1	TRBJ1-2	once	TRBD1	CSVEDETGAPSHGYTF	TGCAGCGTTGAAGATGAGACAGGGGCCCCATCACATGGCTACACCTTC
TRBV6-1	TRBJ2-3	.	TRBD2	CASSGLAGGGTDTQYF	TGTGCCAGCAGTGGTCTAGCGGGGGGCGGCACAGATACGCAGTATTTT
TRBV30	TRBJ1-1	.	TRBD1	CAWSVTLPGQGNTEAFF	TGTGCCTGGAGTGTAACCCTCCCGGGACAGGGGAACACTGAAGCTTTCTTT
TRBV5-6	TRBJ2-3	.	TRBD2	CASSSERGGIWGTYTQYF	TGTGCCAGCAGCTCCGAGCGGGGGGGGATTTGGGGCACATATACGCAGTATTTT
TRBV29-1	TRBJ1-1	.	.	CSVERAGRTNTEAFF	TGCAGCGTTGAGAGGGCAGGGAGGACCAACACTGAAGCTTTCTTT
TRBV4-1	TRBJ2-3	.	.	CASSQVSQTSTDTQYF	TGCGCCAGCAGCCAAGTTTCCCAAACTAGCACAGATACGCAGTATTTT
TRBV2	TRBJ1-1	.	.	CASSYNRDPPNTEAFF	TGTGCCAGCAGTTATAACAGGGATCCCCCGAACACTGAAGCTTTCTTT
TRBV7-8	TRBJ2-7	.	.	CASSYQGGTYEQYF	TGTGCCAGCAGCTACCAGGGTGGGACCTACGAGCAGTACTTC
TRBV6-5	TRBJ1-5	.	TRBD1	CASSYSGGSNQPQHF	TGTGCCAGCAGTTACTCAGGGGGCAGCAATCAGCCCCAGCATTTT
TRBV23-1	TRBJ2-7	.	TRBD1	CASSQSEGTGRNYEQYF	TGCGCCAGCAGTCAATCTGAAGGGACAGGGAGGAACTACGAGCAGTACTTC
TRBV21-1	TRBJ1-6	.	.	CASSNTGIYNSPLHF	TGTGCCAGCAGCAACACAGGGATCTATAATTCACCCCTCCACTTT
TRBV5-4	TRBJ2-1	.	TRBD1	CASSYLGGNNEQFF	TGTGCCAGCAGCTACCTAGGGGGCAACAATGAGCAGTTCTTC
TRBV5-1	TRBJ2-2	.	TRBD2	CASSLASGRTGELFF	TGCGCCAGCAGCTTGGCTAGCGGTCGCACCGGGGAGCTGTTTTTT
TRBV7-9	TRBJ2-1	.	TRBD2	CASSSGGHGNEQFF	TGTGCCAGCTCTAGCGGGGGCCACGGGAATGAGCAGTTCTTC
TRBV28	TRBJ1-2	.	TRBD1	CASSTRTGTDYGYTF	TGTGCCAGCAGTACCCGGACAGGGACGGACTATGGCTACACCTTC
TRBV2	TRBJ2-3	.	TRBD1	CASSEEGGGTDTQYF	TGTGCCAGCAGTGAAGAAGGGGGCGGCACAGATACGCAGTATTTT
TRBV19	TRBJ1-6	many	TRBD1	CASSPRQGEGYNSPLHF	TGTGCCAGTAGCCCAAGACAGGGGGAAGGCTATAATTCACCCCTCCACTTT
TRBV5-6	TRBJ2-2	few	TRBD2	CASSRSLAGGLTGELFF	TGTGCCAGCAGCCGTTCCTTAGCGGGGGGGCTTACCGGGGAGCTGTTTTTT
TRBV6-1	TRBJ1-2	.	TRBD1	CASSERQGLSYGYTF	TGTGCCAGCAGTGAGCGACAGGGTTTGAGCTATGGCTACACCTTC
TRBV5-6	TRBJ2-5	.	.	CASSSRVPLGKETQYF	TGTGCCAGCAGCTCCAGGGTCCCGTTAGGGAAAGAGACCCAGTACTTC
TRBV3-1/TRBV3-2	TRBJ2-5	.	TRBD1	CASSQERTGGLETQYF	TGTGCCAGCAGCCAAGAAAGGACAGGGGGCCTGGAGACCCAGTACTTC
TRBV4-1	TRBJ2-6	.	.	CASSQVTAGANVLTF	TGCGCCAGCAGCCAAGTTACTGCTGGGGCCAACGTCCTGACTTTC
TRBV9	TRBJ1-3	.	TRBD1	CASSAFTGGGNTIYF	TGTGCCAGCAGCGCCTTCACAGGGGGTGGAAACACCATATATTTT
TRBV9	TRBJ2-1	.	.	CASSVDLGGEQFF	TGTGCCAGCAGCGTAGACCTAGGCGGTGAGCAGTTCTTC
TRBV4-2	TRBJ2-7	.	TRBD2	CASSQDLAGGDPNYEQYF	TGTGCCAGCAGCCAAGATTTGGCGGGGGGCGACCCTAACTACGAGCAGTACTTC
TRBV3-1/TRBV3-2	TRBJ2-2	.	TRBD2	CASRRRTSGNTGELFF	TGTGCCAGCAGACGCCGGACTAGCGGGAACACCGGGGAGCTGTTTTTT
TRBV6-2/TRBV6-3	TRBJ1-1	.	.	CASSYSPRAGRSREAFF	TGTGCCAGCAGTTACTCGCCGAGAGCAGGCAGATCTCGTGAAGCTTTCTTT
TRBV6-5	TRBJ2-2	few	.	CASSHIQGNTGELFF	TGTGCCAGCAGTCACATACAGGGGAACACCGGGGAGCTGTTTTTT
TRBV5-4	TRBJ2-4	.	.	CASSSPDWGRGKNIQYF	TGTGCCAGCAGCTCCCCCGACTGGGGTAGGGGTAAAAACATTCAGTACTTC
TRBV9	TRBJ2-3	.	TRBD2	CASSVAPAGIGADTQYF	TGTGCCAGCAGCGTAGCCCCAGCGGGGATCGGTGCAGATACGCAGTATTTT
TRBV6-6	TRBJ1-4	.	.	CASSPRDFEKLFF	TGTGCCAGCAGTCCTCGGGATTTCGAAAAACTGTTTTTT
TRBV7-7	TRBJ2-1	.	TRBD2	CASSLGGGGTYNEQFF	TGTGCTAGCAGCTTAGGCGGCGGGGGGACCTACAATGAGCAGTTCTTC